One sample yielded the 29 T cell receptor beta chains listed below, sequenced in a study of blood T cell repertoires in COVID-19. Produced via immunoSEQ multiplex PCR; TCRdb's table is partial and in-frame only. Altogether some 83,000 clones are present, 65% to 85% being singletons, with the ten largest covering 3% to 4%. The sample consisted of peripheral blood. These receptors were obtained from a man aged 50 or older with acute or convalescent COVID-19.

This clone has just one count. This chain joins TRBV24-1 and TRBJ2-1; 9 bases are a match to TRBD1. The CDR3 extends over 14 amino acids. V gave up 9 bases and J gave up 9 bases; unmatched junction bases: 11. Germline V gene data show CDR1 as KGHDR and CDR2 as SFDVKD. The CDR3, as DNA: TGTGCCACCCGAGGGACAGGGAGGGTGGGTGAGCAGTTCTTC. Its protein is CATRGTGRVGEQFF.

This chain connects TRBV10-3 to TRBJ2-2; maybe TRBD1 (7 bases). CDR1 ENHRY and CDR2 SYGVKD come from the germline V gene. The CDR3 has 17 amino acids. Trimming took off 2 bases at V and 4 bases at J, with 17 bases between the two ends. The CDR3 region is CAISETGPGGGTGELFF. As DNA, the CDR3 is TGTGCCATCAGTGAGACGGGACCAGGGGGAGGCACCGGGGAGCTGTTTTTT.

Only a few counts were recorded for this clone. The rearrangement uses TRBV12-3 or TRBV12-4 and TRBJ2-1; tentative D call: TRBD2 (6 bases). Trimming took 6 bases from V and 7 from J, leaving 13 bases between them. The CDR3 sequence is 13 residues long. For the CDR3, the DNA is TGTGCCAGCAGGCCGGGGGACGCAAATGAGCAGTTCTTC. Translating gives CASRPGDANEQFF.

CDR3: CASSIKEGLYGYTF. The CDR3 nucleotides are TGTGCCAGTAGTATAAAGGAGGGCCTATATGGCTACACCTTC. This rearrangement joins TRBV19 to TRBJ1-2; D gene ambiguous. The CDR3 is 14 amino acids. V shed 2 bases and J shed 5 bases, with 12 bases lying between them. CDR1 and CDR2 (germline): LNHDA, SQIVND (reference sequence).

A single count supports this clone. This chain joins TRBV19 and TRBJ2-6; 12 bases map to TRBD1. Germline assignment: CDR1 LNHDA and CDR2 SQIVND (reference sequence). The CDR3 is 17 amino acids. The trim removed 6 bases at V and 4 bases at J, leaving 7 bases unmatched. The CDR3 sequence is CASRPGQGAGGANVLTF. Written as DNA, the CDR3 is TGTGCCAGTAGGCCGGGACAGGGGGCGGGAGGGGCCAACGTCCTGACTTTC. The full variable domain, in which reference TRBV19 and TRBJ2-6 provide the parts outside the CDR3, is DGGITQSPKYLFRKEGQNVTLSCEQNLNHDAMYWYRQDPGQGLRLIYYSQIVNDFQKGDIAEGYSVSREKKESFPLTVTSAQKNPTAFYLCASRPGQGAGGANVLTFGAGSRLTVL.

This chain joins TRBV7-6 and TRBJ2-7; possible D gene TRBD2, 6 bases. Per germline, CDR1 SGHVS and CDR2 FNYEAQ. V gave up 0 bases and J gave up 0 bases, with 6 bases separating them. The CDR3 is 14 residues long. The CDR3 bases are TGTGCCAGCAGCTTAGCGGGGGGCTCCTACGAGCAGTACTTC. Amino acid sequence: CASSLAGGSYEQYF.

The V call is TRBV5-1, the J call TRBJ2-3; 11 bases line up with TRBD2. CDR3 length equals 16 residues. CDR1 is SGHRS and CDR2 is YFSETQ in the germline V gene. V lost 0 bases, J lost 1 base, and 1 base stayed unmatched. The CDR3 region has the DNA TGCGCCAGCAGCTTGGCACTAGCGGGGGGCACAGATACGCAGTATTTT. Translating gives CASSLALAGGTDTQYF.

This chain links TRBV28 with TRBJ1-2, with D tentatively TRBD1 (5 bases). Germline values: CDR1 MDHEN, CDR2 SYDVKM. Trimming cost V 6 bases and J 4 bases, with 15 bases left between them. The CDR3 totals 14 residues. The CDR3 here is CASRGRGSLYGYTF. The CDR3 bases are TGTGCCAGCAGGGGGCGTGGCAGCCTCTATGGCTACACCTTC.

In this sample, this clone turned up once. In nucleotides, the CDR3 is TGCAGTGCTAGTAGCAGCGGGGCCTACAATGAGCAGTTCTTC. Amino acids: CSASSSGAYNEQFF. The rearrangement uses TRBV20-1 and TRBJ2-1, with 7 nucleotides matching TRBD2. V lost 3 bases and J lost 2; bases outside the gene matches: 4. In germline, CDR1 is DFQATT, CDR2 SNEGSKA (reference sequence). The CDR3 extends over 14 amino acids.

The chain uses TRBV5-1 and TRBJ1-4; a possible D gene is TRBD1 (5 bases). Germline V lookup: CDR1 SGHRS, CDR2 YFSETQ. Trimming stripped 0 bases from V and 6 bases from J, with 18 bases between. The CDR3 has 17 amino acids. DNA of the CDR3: TGCGCCAGCAGCTTGGCCCCCGGGGGGGTCGGGTATGAAAAACTGTTTTTT. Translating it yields CASSLAPGGVGYEKLFF.

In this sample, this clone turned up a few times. CDR3 region: CASSQDRVAGVVDEQFF. The CDR3 coding sequence is TGCGCCAGCAGCCAAGATAGGGTAGCGGGAGTTGTAGATGAGCAGTTCTTC. The chain is built from TRBV4-1 and TRBJ2-1; TRBD2 aligns across 9 bases. V lost 0 bases to trimming and J lost 8 bases; unmatched junction nucleotides: 11. Germline-derived CDR1 and CDR2 are MGHRA and YSYEKL. The CDR3 runs to 17 residues.

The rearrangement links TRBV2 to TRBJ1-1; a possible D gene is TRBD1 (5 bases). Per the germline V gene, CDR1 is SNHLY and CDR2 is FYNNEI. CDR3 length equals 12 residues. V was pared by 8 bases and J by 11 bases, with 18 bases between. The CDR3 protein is CASGMRTKEAFF. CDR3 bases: TGTGCCAGCGGTATGAGGACAAAGGAGGCTTTCTTT.

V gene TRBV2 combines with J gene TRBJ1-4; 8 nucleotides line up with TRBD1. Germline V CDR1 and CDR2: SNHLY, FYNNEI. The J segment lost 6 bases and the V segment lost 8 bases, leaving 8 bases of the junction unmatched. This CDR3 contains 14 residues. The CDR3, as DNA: TGTGCCAGCCGGGGCAGGGGGCTTGATGAAAAACTGTTTTTT. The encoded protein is CASRGRGLDEKLFF.

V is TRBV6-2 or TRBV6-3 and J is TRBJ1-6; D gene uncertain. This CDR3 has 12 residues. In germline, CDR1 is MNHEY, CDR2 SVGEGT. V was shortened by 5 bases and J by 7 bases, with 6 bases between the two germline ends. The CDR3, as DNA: TGTGCCAGCAGTCTTATCAATTCACCCCTCCACTTT. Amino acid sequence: CASSLINSPLHF.

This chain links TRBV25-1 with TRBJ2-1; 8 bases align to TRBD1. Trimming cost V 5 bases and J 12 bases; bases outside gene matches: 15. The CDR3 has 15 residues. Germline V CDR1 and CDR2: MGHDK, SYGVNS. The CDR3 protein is CASSKRDHRGNLQFF. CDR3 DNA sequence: TGTGCCAGCAGTAAACGGGACCACAGGGGGAATTTGCAGTTCTTC.

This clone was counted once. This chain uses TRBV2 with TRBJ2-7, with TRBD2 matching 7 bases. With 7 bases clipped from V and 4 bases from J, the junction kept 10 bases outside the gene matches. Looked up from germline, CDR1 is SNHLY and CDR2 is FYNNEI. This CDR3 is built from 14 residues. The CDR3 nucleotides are TGTGCCAGCACCCCGGTGGGGAGGGGATACGAGCAGTACTTC. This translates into CASTPVGRGYEQYF.

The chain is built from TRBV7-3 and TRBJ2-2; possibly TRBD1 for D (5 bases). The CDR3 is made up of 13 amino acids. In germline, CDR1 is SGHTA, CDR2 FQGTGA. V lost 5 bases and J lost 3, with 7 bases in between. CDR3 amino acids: CASSRRDTGELFF. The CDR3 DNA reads TGTGCCAGCAGCCGCAGGGACACCGGGGAGCTGTTTTTT.

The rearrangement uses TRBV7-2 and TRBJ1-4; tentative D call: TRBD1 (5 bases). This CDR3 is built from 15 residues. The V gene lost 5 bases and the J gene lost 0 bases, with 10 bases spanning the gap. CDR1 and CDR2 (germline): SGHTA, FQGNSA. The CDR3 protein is CASSPRGATNEKLFF. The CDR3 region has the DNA TGTGCCAGCAGCCCCCGGGGGGCAACTAATGAAAAACTGTTTTTT. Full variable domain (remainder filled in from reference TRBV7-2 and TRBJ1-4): GAGVSQSPSNKVTEKGKDVELRCDPISGHTALYWYRQSLGQGLEFLIYFQGNSAPDKSGLPSDRFSAERTGGSVSTLTIQRTQQEDSAVYLCASSPRGATNEKLFFGSGTQLSVL.

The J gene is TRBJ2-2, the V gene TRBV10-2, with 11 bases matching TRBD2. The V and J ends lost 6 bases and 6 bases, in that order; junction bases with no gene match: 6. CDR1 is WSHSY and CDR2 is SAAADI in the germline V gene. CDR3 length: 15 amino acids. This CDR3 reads CASRTSGSFAGELFF. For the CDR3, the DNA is TGCGCCAGCAGAACTAGCGGGAGTTTTGCCGGGGAGCTGTTTTTT.

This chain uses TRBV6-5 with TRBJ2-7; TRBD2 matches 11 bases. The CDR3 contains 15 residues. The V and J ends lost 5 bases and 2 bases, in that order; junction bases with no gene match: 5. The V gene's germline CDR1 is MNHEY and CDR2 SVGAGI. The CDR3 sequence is CASSTGTSGTYEQYF. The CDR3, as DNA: TGTGCCAGCAGTACCGGGACTAGCGGCACCTACGAGCAGTACTTC.

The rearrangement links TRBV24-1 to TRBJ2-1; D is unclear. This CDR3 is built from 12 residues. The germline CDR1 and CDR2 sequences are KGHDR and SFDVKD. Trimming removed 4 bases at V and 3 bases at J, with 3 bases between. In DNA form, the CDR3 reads TGTGCCACCAGTGACTACTACAATGAGCAGTTCTTC. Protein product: CATSDYYNEQFF.

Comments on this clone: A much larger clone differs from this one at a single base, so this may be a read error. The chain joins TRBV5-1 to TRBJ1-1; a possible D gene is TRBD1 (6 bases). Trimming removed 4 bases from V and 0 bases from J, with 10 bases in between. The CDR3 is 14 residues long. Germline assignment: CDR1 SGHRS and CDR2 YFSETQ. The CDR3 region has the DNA TGCGCCAGCAGCCAAGAGGGGGTGAACACTGAAGCTTTCTTT. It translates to CASSQEGVNTEAFF.

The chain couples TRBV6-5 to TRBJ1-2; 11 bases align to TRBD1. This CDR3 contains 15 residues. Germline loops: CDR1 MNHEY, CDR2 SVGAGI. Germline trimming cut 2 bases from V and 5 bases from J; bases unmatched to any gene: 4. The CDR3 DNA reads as TGTGCCAGCAGTTACGGACAGGGGGCTGGGTATGGCTACACCTTC. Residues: CASSYGQGAGYGYTF.

CDR3 nucleotides: TGTGCCAGCAGCTTAGGAGGGAGCGCCGGGCGCTACGAGCAGTACTTC. Protein product: CASSLGGSAGRYEQYF. This sequence joins TRBV7-6 and TRBJ2-7, with D tentatively TRBD2 (5 bases). The CDR3 has 16 amino acids. V lost 1 base, J lost 3 bases, and 16 bases lay in between. The germline CDR1 and CDR2 sequences are SGHVS and FNYEAQ.

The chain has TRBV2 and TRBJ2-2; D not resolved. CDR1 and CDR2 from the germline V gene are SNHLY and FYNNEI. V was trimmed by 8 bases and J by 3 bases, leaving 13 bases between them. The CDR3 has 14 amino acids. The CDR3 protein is CASDGAPYTGELFF. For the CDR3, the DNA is TGTGCCAGCGACGGAGCTCCTTACACCGGGGAGCTGTTTTTT.

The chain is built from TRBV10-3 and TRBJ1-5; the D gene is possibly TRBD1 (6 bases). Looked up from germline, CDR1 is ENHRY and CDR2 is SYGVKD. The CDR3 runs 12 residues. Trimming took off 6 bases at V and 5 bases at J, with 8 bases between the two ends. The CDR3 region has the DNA TGTGCCATCAGCTCAGGGGATCAGCCCCAGCATTTT. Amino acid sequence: CAISSGDQPQHF.

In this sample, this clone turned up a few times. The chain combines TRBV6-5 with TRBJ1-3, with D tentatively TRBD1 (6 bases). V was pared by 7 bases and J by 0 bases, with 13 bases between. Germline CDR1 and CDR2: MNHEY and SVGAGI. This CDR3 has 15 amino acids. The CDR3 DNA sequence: TGTGCCAGCATTGGCACAGGGACCTCTGGAAACACCATATATTTT. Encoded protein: CASIGTGTSGNTIYF.

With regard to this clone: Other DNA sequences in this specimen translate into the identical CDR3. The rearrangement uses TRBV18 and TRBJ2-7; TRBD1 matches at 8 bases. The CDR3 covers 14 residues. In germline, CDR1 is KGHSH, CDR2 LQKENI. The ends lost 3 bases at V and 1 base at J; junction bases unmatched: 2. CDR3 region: CASSPGTGSYEQYF. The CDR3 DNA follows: TGTGCCAGCTCACCCGGGACAGGTTCCTACGAGCAGTACTTC.

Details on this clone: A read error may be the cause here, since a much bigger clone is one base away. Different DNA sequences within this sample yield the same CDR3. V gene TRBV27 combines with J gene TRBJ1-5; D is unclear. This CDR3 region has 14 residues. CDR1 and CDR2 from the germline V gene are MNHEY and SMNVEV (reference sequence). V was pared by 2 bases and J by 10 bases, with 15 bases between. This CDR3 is CASSLQAAGQPQHF. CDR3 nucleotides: TGTGCCAGCAGTTTACAGGCTGCGGGCCAACCCCAGCATTTT.